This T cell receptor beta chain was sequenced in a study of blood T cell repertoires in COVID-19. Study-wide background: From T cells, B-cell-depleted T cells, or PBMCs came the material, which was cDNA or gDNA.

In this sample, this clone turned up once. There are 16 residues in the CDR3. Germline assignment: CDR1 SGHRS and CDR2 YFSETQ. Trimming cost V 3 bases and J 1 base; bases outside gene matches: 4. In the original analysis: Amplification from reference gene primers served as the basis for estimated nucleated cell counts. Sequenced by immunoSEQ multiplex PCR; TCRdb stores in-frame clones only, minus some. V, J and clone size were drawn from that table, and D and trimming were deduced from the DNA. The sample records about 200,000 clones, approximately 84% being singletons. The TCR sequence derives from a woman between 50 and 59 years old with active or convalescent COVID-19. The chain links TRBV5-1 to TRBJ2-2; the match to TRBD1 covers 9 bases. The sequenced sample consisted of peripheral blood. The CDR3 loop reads CASSYPGQGNTGELFF. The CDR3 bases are TGCGCCAGCAGCTATCCGGGACAGGGGAACACCGGGGAGCTGTTTTTT.